Below are 22 T cell receptor beta chains sequenced from a single sample in a study of control samples from healthy donors and cancer patients. Some clones are missing from TCRdb's copy, which holds only in-frame ones; the method was immunoSEQ multiplex PCR. The table shows about 40,000 clones, with roughly 92% occurring only once. What was sequenced was blood. These receptors were obtained from a woman between 50 and 59 years old in good health.

V usage is TRBV4-2 and J usage is TRBJ1-1, with unresolved D. V was clipped by 3 bases and J by 3 bases, with 11 bases between them. There are 14 residues in the CDR3. Looked up from germline, CDR1 is LGHNA and CDR2 is YNFKEQ. CDR3 protein: CASSQGVGDTEAFF. For the CDR3, the DNA is TGTGCCAGCAGCCAGGGAGTGGGCGACACTGAAGCTTTCTTT.

The CDR3 spells CASTETANSPLHF. The CDR3 DNA is TGTGCCAGCACAGAGACAGCCAATTCACCCCTCCACTTT. The rearrangement uses TRBV6-5 and TRBJ1-6; D perhaps matches TRBD1 (5 bases). Per the germline V gene, CDR1 is MNHEY and CDR2 is SVGAGI. Trimming removed 7 bases at V and 7 bases at J, with 11 bases between. This CDR3 comprises 13 residues.

In DNA, the CDR3 is TGTGCCAGCTCACCAAGGACCAACACCGGGGAGCTGTTTTTT. Protein product: CASSPRTNTGELFF. The rearrangement uses TRBV18 and TRBJ2-2; D ambiguous. The CDR3 is made up of 14 amino acids. From germline, CDR1 is KGHSH and CDR2 LQKENI. V was pared by 2 bases and J by 2 bases, with 6 bases between.

This chain links TRBV15 with TRBJ1-2; D may be TRBD1 (6 bases). CDR1 is LNHNV and CDR2 is YYDKDF in the germline V gene (reference sequence). V lost 6 bases, J lost 1 base, and 15 bases lay in between. The CDR3 totals 15 residues. The CDR3: CATRAGAEVNYGYTF. In nucleotides, the CDR3 is TGTGCCACCAGAGCAGGGGCGGAAGTTAACTATGGCTACACCTTC.

The chain carries TRBV20-1 and TRBJ1-5, with D perhaps matching TRBD1 (5 bases). The CDR3 spans 14 residues. Germline V gives CDR1 DFQATT, CDR2 SNEGSKA (reference sequence). V was shortened by 3 bases and J by 6 bases, with 15 bases between the two germline ends. CDR3 region: CSASGQGASQPQHF. CDR3 DNA sequence: TGCAGTGCTAGTGGGCAGGGAGCGAGTCAGCCCCAGCATTTT.

Only a few counts were recorded for this clone. This sequence joins TRBV29-1 and TRBJ2-3; no reliable D call. Germline assignment: CDR1 SQVTM and CDR2 ANQGSEA. Trimming removed 1 base from V and 3 bases from J, with 5 bases in between. The CDR3 contains 12 residues. The CDR3 is CSVEAATDTQYF. Written as DNA, the CDR3 is TGCAGCGTTGAAGCGGCTACAGATACGCAGTATTTT.

This chain uses TRBV20-1 with TRBJ1-2; D is perhaps TRBD1 (6 bases). CDR1 is DFQATT and CDR2 is SNEGSKA in the germline V gene (reference sequence). CDR3 length equals 11 residues. V gave up 3 bases and J gave up 7 bases, with 9 bases separating them. The CDR3 DNA follows: TGCAGTGCTAGTTGGGGGCCTGGCTACACCTTC. It specifies CSASWGPGYTF.

This clone was found once. This chain connects TRBV5-1 to TRBJ1-1, with D uncertain. This CDR3 region has 14 residues. Looked up from germline, CDR1 is SGHRS and CDR2 is YFSETQ. Trimming took off 2 bases at V and 3 bases at J, with 11 bases between the two ends. Written as DNA, the CDR3 is TGCGCCAGCAGCTTCAGCCCCCCGGACACTGAAGCTTTCTTT. Translating it yields CASSFSPPDTEAFF.

The rearrangement joins TRBV20-1 to TRBJ2-7, with D possibly TRBD2 on 5 matching bases. The V end lost 6 bases, the J end lost 5 bases, and 11 bases lay between the germline ends. The germline CDR1 and CDR2 sequences are DFQATT and SNEGSKA (reference sequence). The CDR3 spans 11 residues. The CDR3 sequence: CSAGVRNEQYF. As DNA, the CDR3 is TGCAGTGCCGGGGTCCGAAACGAGCAGTACTTC.

The chain has TRBV12-3 or TRBV12-4 and TRBJ1-5, with D maybe TRBD1 (5 bases). This CDR3 contains 12 residues. V dropped 6 bases and J dropped 7 bases, with 10 bases sitting between them. CDR3 loop: CASSPGPQPQHF. The CDR3, as DNA: TGTGCCAGCAGCCCAGGGCCCCAGCCCCAGCATTTT.

V gene TRBV4-3 combines with J gene TRBJ1-2, with 7 bases that match TRBD1. Looked up from germline, CDR1 is LGHNA and CDR2 is YSLEER. The CDR3 covers 14 residues. V trimming: 4 bases; J trimming: 8 bases; junction bases outside the gene matches: 10. The CDR3 DNA is TGCGCCAGCAGCCCCTATTTGACAGGGTACGGCTACACCTTC. It is translated as CASSPYLTGYGYTF.

V usage is TRBV6-5 and J usage is TRBJ1-2; D is undetermined. V lost 0 bases and J 5 bases, leaving 10 bases between the germline ends. CDR3 size: 14 residues. Germline CDR1 and CDR2: MNHEY and SVGAGI. Here the CDR3 reads CASSYSPRGYGYTF. The CDR3 DNA follows: TGTGCCAGCAGTTACTCACCCCGGGGATATGGCTACACCTTC.

This clone has just one count. This chain links TRBV15 with TRBJ2-6; D could derive from TRBD1 or TRBD2 (5 bases each). The CDR3 is made up of 18 amino acids. From germline, CDR1 is LNHNV and CDR2 YYDKDF (reference sequence). Trimming took off 3 bases at V and 0 bases at J, with 15 bases between the two ends. The CDR3 sequence is CATSSGTERLSGANVLTF. The CDR3 nucleotides read TGTGCCACCAGCAGCGGGACGGAACGACTCTCTGGGGCCAACGTCCTGACTTTC.

This rearrangement joins TRBV19 to TRBJ2-4; 15 positions agree with TRBD2. Germline trimming cut 5 bases from V and 1 base from J; bases unmatched to any gene: 6. Looked up from germline, CDR1 is LNHDA and CDR2 is SQIVND (reference sequence). The CDR3 loop spans 18 amino acids. The CDR3 DNA is TGTGCCAGTAGTTTGGGACTAGCGGGGGGTTGGGCCAAAAACATTCAGTACTTC. Translated, it gives CASSLGLAGGWAKNIQYF.

The chain combines TRBV11-1 with TRBJ1-2; no clear D gene. Trimming left V 2 bases short and J 3 bases short, with 7 bases between. The CDR3 covers 13 residues. Per the germline V gene, CDR1 is SGHAT and CDR2 is FQDESV (reference sequence). In DNA, the CDR3 is TGTGCCAGCAGCTTAATGGACCACTATGGCTACACCTTC. Translating gives CASSLMDHYGYTF.

This chain connects TRBV5-4 to TRBJ1-6; 9 bases match TRBD1. Germline V gene lookup returns CDR1 SGHNT and CDR2 YYREEE (reference sequence). Germline trimming cut 6 bases from V and 7 bases from J; bases unmatched to any gene: 5. This CDR3 has 14 residues. This CDR3 is CASIDRGSNSPLHF. The CDR3 coding sequence is TGTGCCAGCATCGACAGGGGGTCCAATTCACCCCTCCACTTT.

J is TRBJ1-6 and V is TRBV7-2; possibly TRBD1 for D (6 bases). The CDR3 spans 15 residues. Trimming removed 5 bases from V and 9 bases from J, with 17 bases in between. The germline CDR1 and CDR2 sequences are SGHTA and FQGNSA. The CDR3 bases are TGTGCCAGCAGCCAAAACCGGGCGGACAGTTCACCCCTCCACTTT. Protein: CASSQNRADSSPLHF.

This chain uses TRBV4-3 with TRBJ1-6; D gene ambiguous. Deletions cut 2 bases from V and 8 bases from J, with 7 bases between. The CDR3 extends over 13 amino acids. Germline V gene lookup returns CDR1 LGHNA and CDR2 YSLEER. CDR3 in amino acids: CASSQIRYSPLHF. In DNA form, the CDR3 reads TGCGCCAGCAGCCAAATTAGGTATTCACCCCTCCACTTT.

The J gene is TRBJ2-5, the V gene TRBV5-1; 7 bases align to TRBD2. CDR1 SGHRS and CDR2 YFSETQ come from the germline V gene. This CDR3 region has 15 residues. V trimming: 0 bases; J trimming: 0 bases; junction bases outside the gene matches: 2. In nucleotides, the CDR3 is TGCGCCAGCAGCTTGGAGACTAGCTACCAAGAGACCCAGTACTTC. It specifies CASSLETSYQETQYF. The entire variable domain, with the rest obtained from reference TRBV5-1 and TRBJ2-5, is as follows: KAGVTQTPRYLIKTRGQQVTLSCSPISGHRSVSWYQQTPGQGLQFLFEYFSETQRNKGNFPGRFSGRQFSNSRSEMNVSTLELGDSALYLCASSLETSYQETQYFGPGTRLLVL.

The rearrangement uses TRBV24-1 and TRBJ1-2; D ambiguous. Germline values: CDR1 KGHDR, CDR2 SFDVKD. The V end was cut by 5 bases, the J end by 4 bases, with 7 bases between. The CDR3 has 12 amino acids. The CDR3 sequence: CATSAGFYGYTF. CDR3 in DNA: TGTGCCACCAGTGCAGGCTTCTATGGCTACACCTTC.

This chain joins TRBV18 and TRBJ1-5, with D unclear. Per germline, CDR1 KGHSH and CDR2 LQKENI. Trimming left V 1 base short and J 5 bases short, with 15 bases between. CDR3 size: 16 residues. The CDR3: CASSPRRISHYQPQHF. For the CDR3, the DNA is TGTGCCAGCTCACCACGAAGGATATCGCACTATCAGCCCCAGCATTTT. The whole variable domain, remainder taken from reference TRBV18 and TRBJ1-5, is NAGVMQNPRHLVRRRGQEARLRCSPMKGHSHVYWYRQLPEEGLKFMVYLQKENIIDESGMPKERFSAEFPKEGPSILRIQQVVRGDSAAYFCASSPRRISHYQPQHFGDGTRLSIL.

V and J are TRBV19 and TRBJ2-5, with TRBD2 as a possible D gene (5 bases). Germline CDR1 and CDR2: LNHDA and SQIVND (reference sequence). This CDR3 is built from 14 residues. V lost 3 bases and J 4 bases, leaving 12 bases between the germline ends. CDR3 nucleotides: TGTGCCAGTAGTATCCCGGGGTTCCGAGAGACCCAGTACTTC. Protein sequence: CASSIPGFRETQYF.